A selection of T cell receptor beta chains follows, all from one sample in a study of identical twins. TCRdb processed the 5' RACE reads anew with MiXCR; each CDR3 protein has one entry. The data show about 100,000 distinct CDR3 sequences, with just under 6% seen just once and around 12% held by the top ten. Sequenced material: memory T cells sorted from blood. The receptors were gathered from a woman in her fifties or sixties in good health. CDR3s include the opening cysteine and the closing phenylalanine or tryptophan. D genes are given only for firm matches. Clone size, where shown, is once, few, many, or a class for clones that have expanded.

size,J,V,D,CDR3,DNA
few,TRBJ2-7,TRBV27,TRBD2,CASSRASGTYEQYF,TGTGCCAGCTCCAGGGCTAGCGGGACTTACGAGCAGTACTTC
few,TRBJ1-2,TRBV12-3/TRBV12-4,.,CASSFALGGYTF,TGTGCCAGCAGTTTCGCCCTGGGCGGCTACACCTTC
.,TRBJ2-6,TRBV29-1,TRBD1,CSVEDPTGAGANVLTF,TGCAGCGTTGAAGACCCAACAGGGGCAGGGGCCAACGTCCTGACTTTC
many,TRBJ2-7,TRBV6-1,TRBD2,CASSDGTSGRGRYF,TGTGCCAGCAGTGACGGGACTAGCGGGAGAGGACGGTACTTC
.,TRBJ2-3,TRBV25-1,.,CASSELRADTQYF,TGTGCCAGCAGTGAATTAAGGGCAGATACGCAGTATTTT
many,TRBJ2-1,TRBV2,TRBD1,CASSEAPGQGENEQFF,TGTGCCAGCAGTGAAGCTCCGGGACAGGGAGAGAATGAGCAGTTCTTC
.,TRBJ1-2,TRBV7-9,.,CASSSGEYGYTF,TGTGCCAGCAGCTCGGGGGAGTATGGCTACACCTTC
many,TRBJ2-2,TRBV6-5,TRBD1,CASSGQATGELFF,TGTGCCAGCAGCGGACAGGCCACCGGGGAGCTGTTTTTT
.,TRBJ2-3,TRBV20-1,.,CSAWRSSGTDTQYF,TGCAGTGCTTGGAGGTCTAGCGGCACAGATACGCAGTATTTT
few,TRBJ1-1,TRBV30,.,CAWSVSRGNTEAFF,TGTGCCTGGAGTGTTAGCAGGGGGAACACTGAAGCTTTCTTT
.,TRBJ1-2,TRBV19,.,CASSATVLGGYPF,TGTGCCAGTAGTGCGACAGTCTTGGGGGGCTACCCCTTC
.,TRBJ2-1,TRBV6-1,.,CASIYNNEQFF,TGTGCCAGCATATATAACAATGAGCAGTTCTTC
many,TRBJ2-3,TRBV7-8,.,CASSLRTVSDTQYF,TGTGCCAGCAGCTTACGGACGGTTTCAGATACGCAGTATTTT
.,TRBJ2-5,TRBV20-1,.,CSVGRQQETQYF,TGCAGTGTGGGTCGTCAGCAGGAGACCCAGTACTTC
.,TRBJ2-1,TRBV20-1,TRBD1,CSAPGQSSHEQFF,TGCAGTGCCCCGGGACAGAGTAGTCATGAGCAGTTCTTC
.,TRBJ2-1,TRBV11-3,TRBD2,CASSLGGGWEQFF,TGTGCCAGCAGCTTAGGGGGGGGTTGGGAGCAGTTCTTC
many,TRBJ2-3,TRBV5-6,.,CASSLDRAATDTQYF,TGTGCCAGCAGCTTGGATCGGGCAGCAACAGATACGCAGTATTTT
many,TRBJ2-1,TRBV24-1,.,CATSGRGAGNEQFF,TGTGCCACCTCGGGAAGGGGAGCGGGCAATGAGCAGTTCTTC
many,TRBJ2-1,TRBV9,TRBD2,CASSLSGRFSHNEQFF,TGTGCCAGCAGCCTTAGCGGGAGGTTTTCCCACAATGAGCAGTTCTTC
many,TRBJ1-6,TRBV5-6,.,CASSLLRDLDSPLHF,TGTGCCAGCAGCTTATTGCGGGATCTAGATTCACCCCTCCACTTT
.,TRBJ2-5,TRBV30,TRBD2,CAWSSGLQETQYF,TGTGCCTGGAGTTCGGGACTACAAGAGACCCAGTACTTC
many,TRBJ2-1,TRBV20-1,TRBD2,CSARDIGRASGYNEQFF,TGCAGTGCTAGAGATATCGGGAGGGCCTCGGGGTACAATGAGCAGTTCTTC
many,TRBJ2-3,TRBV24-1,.,CATSDSGPDSVGTDTQYF,TGTGCCACCAGTGATTCGGGGCCGGACAGCGTTGGTACAGATACGCAGTATTTT
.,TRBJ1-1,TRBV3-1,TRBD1,CASSLRGGFTEAFF,TGTGCCAGCAGCCTCAGGGGGGGATTCACTGAAGCTTTCTTT
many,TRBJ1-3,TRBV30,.,CAWIGDGHSGNTIYF,TGTGCCTGGATAGGCGACGGGCACTCTGGAAACACCATATATTTT
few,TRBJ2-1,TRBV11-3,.,CASSNLNEQFF,TGTGCCAGCAGCAATCTCAATGAGCAGTTCTTC
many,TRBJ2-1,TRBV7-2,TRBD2,CASSFRSAGGLFNEQFF,TGTGCCAGCAGCTTTAGGTCAGCGGGAGGCCTATTCAATGAGCAGTTCTTC
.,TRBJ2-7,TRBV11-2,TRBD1,CASSGQGAYEQYF,TGTGCCAGCAGCGGGCAGGGGGCCTACGAGCAGTACTTC
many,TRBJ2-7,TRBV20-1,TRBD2,CSAKVSGRSPYEQYF,TGCAGTGCGAAGGTTAGCGGGAGGTCTCCCTACGAGCAGTACTTC
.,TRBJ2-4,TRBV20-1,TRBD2,CSAPDSGTTEYF,TGCAGTGCTCCAGATTCCGGGACTACCGAGTACTTC